Presented here are 20 T cell receptor beta chains from one specimen sequenced in a study of blood T cell repertoires in COVID-19. Method: immunoSEQ multiplex PCR; TCRdb's copy keeps in-frame clones and lacks some. The sample includes 200,000 to 250,000 clones, around 84% of them seen just once. Sequencing was performed on peripheral blood. The receptors derive from a woman of 80 years or more with active or convalescent COVID-19.

The V and J genes are TRBV7-9 and TRBJ1-2, with 8 bases aligning to TRBD1. CDR1 and CDR2 (germline): SEHNR, FQNEAQ (reference sequence). The J segment lost 5 bases and the V segment lost 2 bases, leaving 13 bases of the junction unmatched. The CDR3 length is 17 residues. The DNA for the CDR3 is TGTGCCAGCAGCTTAAATGGTCTGGACAGGGCTATGTATGGCTACACCTTC. It specifies CASSLNGLDRAMYGYTF. Full variable domain (remainder filled in from reference TRBV7-9 and TRBJ1-2): DTGVSQNPRHKITKRGQNVTFRCDPISEHNRLYWYRQTLGQGPEFLTYFQNEAQLEKSRLLSDRFSAERPKGSFSTLEIQRTEQGDSAMYLCASSLNGLDRAMYGYTFGSGTRLTVV.

V and J are TRBV21-1 and TRBJ2-7; the D call TRBD2 from the table was never checked on the DNA. TRBV21-1 is a pseudogene. This CDR3 has 18 amino acids. The CDR3 region has the DNA TGTGCCAGCAGCCAGGGTCCAGGTGCGGGACTAGCGGACTACGAGCAGTACTTC. Translation: CASSQGPGAGLADYEQYF.

Here the CDR3 DNA reads TGTGCCAGCGAAACAGGGGGCTCAAACACCATATATTTT. Its protein product is CASETGGSNTIYF. The rearrangement links TRBV7-9 to TRBJ1-3; 9 positions agree with TRBD1. The CDR3 is made up of 13 amino acids. CDR1 is SEHNR, CDR2 FQNEAQ, per germline (reference sequence). V lost 8 bases and J lost 6; bases outside the gene matches: 5. Full variable domain (remainder filled in from reference TRBV7-9 and TRBJ1-3): DTGVSQNPRHKITKRGQNVTFRCDPISEHNRLYWYRQTLGQGPEFLTYFQNEAQLEKSRLLSDRFSAERPKGSFSTLEIQRTEQGDSAMYLCASETGGSNTIYFGEGSWLTVV.

This chain links TRBV2 with TRBJ2-7; TRBD2 might be the D (6 bases). CDR1 is SNHLY and CDR2 is FYNNEI in the germline V gene. Trimming left V 3 bases short and J 2 bases short, with 11 bases between. The CDR3 is 14 residues long. The CDR3 DNA reads as TGTGCCAGCAGTGAGTTTCTAGCGCCCTACGAGCAGTACTTC. Translating it yields CASSEFLAPYEQYF. Drawing the rest from reference TRBV2 and TRBJ2-7, the complete variable domain is EPEVTQTPSHQVTQMGQEVILRCVPISNHLYFYWYRQILGQKVEFLVSFYNNEISEKSEIFDDQFSVERPDGSNFTLKIRSTKLEDSAMYFCASSEFLAPYEQYFGPGTRLTVT.

The CDR3 coding sequence is TGTGCCAGCAGCCATCCATTCCGGGACAGTAATGAAAAACTGTTTTTT. This encodes CASSHPFRDSNEKLFF. The rearrangement uses TRBV7-9 and TRBJ1-4, with TRBD1 matching over 7 bases. The CDR3 runs to 16 residues. Germline CDR1 and CDR2: SEHNR and FQNEAQ (reference sequence). The junction had 10 bases not matched to a gene; V was cut back by 5 bases and J by 4 bases.

This chain links TRBV25-1 with TRBJ2-3; 7 positions match TRBD2. The CDR3 totals 14 residues. The V gene end was trimmed by 5 bases and the J gene end by 3 bases; junction bases not matched to a gene: 5. The germline gives CDR1 MGHDK, CDR2 SYGVNS. The CDR3 DNA reads TGTGCCAGCAGTAGGCGGGAGTTTACAGATACGCAGTATTTT. Its translation: CASSRREFTDTQYF.

This clone was found a few times. The V gene is TRBV6-5, the J gene TRBJ1-1, with D unclear. Germline values: CDR1 MNHEY, CDR2 SVGAGI. The CDR3 is 14 amino acids. V was trimmed by 0 bases and J by 3 bases, leaving 8 bases between them. This CDR3 reads CASSYSEVYTEAFF. The CDR3, as DNA: TGTGCCAGCAGTTACTCGGAGGTTTACACTGAAGCTTTCTTT.

The rearrangement uses TRBV7-9 and TRBJ2-1; TRBD2 aligns across 7 bases. V lost 2 bases to trimming and J lost 4 bases; unmatched junction nucleotides: 8. Germline values: CDR1 SEHNR, CDR2 FQNEAQ (reference sequence). The length of the CDR3 is 16 residues. For the CDR3, the DNA is TGTGCCAGCAGCTTATGGGGCGGGGGAAGGTACAATGAGCAGTTCTTC. Its protein product is CASSLWGGGRYNEQFF.

The chain joins TRBV5-1 to TRBJ2-7, with D unresolved. V lost 2 bases to trimming and J lost 0 bases, with 6 bases between them. Germline V CDR1 and CDR2: SGHRS, YFSETQ. The CDR3 extends over 13 amino acids. CDR3: CASSFAISYEQYF. The CDR3 nucleotides read TGCGCCAGCAGCTTCGCGATCTCCTACGAGCAGTACTTC.

The CDR3 DNA sequence: TGTGCCAGCAGCTTAGTCCCTCTAGCGCGGAACACCGGGGAGCTGTTTTTT. This translates into CASSLVPLARNTGELFF. The chain has TRBV7-3 and TRBJ2-2, with a possible D match to TRBD2 (6 bases). Germline CDR1 reads SGHTA; CDR2 reads FQGTGA. CDR3 length equals 17 residues. V was pared by 2 bases and J by 1 base, with 14 bases between.

This chain joins TRBV20-1 and TRBJ2-1; D is unresolved. V lost 6 bases, J lost 7 bases, and 7 bases lay in between. Germline lookup yields CDR1 DFQATT and CDR2 SNEGSKA (reference sequence). The CDR3 length is 10 residues. The CDR3 is CSAERNEQFF. CDR3 DNA sequence: TGCAGTGCCGAGAGGAATGAGCAGTTCTTC.

The CDR3: CASSRAPEINTQYF. For the CDR3, the DNA is TGTGCCAGCAGCCGCGCCCCCGAGATTAATACGCAGTATTTT. This rearrangement joins TRBV4-2 to TRBJ2-3; D gene ambiguous. In germline, CDR1 is LGHNA, CDR2 YNFKEQ. Trimming shortened V by 4 bases and J by 7 bases, and 15 bases separated the two germline ends. This CDR3 region has 14 residues.

V and J are TRBV28 and TRBJ2-5, with TRBD2 as a possible D gene (5 bases). Trimming pared 2 bases from V and 9 bases from J, leaving 19 bases between. This CDR3 region has 15 residues. Germline lookup yields CDR1 MDHEN and CDR2 SYDVKM. The CDR3 sequence is CASSLGRVGLEAQYF. Here the CDR3 DNA reads TGTGCCAGCAGTTTAGGACGCGTCGGCCTGGAGGCCCAGTACTTC.

This clone was counted a single time. The rearrangement links TRBV18 to TRBJ2-3, with D unresolved. Trimming removed 0 bases from V and 2 bases from J, with 18 bases in between. There are 18 residues in the CDR3. Germline V gene data show CDR1 as KGHSH and CDR2 as LQKENI. This CDR3 reads CASSPPNTRPPFTDTQYF. In nucleotides, the CDR3 is TGTGCCAGCTCACCACCGAACACCAGGCCGCCGTTCACAGATACGCAGTATTTT.

This chain connects TRBV19 to TRBJ2-1; possible D gene TRBD1, 5 bases. The CDR3 loop spans 16 amino acids. From germline, CDR1 is LNHDA and CDR2 SQIVND (reference sequence). The V end was cut by 3 bases, the J end by 5 bases, with 17 bases between. DNA of the CDR3: TGTGCCAGTAGTATTTTCAGGGATTGGACCCACAATGAGCAGTTCTTC. Protein sequence: CASSIFRDWTHNEQFF.

The CDR3 DNA sequence: TGTGCCAGCAGTTTAGGGAGGGAAGCTTTCTTT. Translating it yields CASSLGREAFF. The chain recombines TRBV6-5 with TRBJ1-1, with D uncertain. This CDR3 region has 11 residues. Trimming removed 4 bases at V and 8 bases at J, with 8 bases between. CDR1 and CDR2 (germline): MNHEY, SVGAGI.

The rearrangement joins TRBV7-2 to TRBJ1-6, with D uncertain. This CDR3 has 15 residues. V lost 5 bases and J 7 bases, leaving 15 bases between the germline ends. Per the germline V gene, CDR1 is SGHTA and CDR2 is FQGNSA. The CDR3, as DNA: TGTGCCAGCAGCCCCCGGGAAGGGAGGAATTCACCCCTCCACTTT. This encodes CASSPREGRNSPLHF.

The genes are TRBV5-5 and TRBJ2-1; TRBD1 might be the D (6 bases). Germline-derived CDR1 and CDR2 are SGHKS and YYEKEE (reference sequence). V dropped 0 bases and J dropped 9 bases, with 13 bases sitting between them. This CDR3 has 14 amino acids. In nucleotides, the CDR3 is TGTGCCAGCAGCTTGGGGGCAGGGGTAGGTGAGCAGTTCTTC. Its translation is CASSLGAGVGEQFF.

The chain employs TRBV4-3 and TRBJ1-4, with D perhaps matching TRBD1 (6 bases). V lost 0 bases and J 8 bases, leaving 16 bases between the germline ends. There are 16 residues in the CDR3. CDR1 and CDR2 from the germline V gene are LGHNA and YSLEER. Written as DNA, the CDR3 is TGCGCCAGCAGCCAAGATTGGGGGCAGGGACCCGAAAAACTGTTTTTT. Translating it yields CASSQDWGQGPEKLFF.

This chain joins TRBV11-2 and TRBJ2-2, with 11 bases fitting TRBD2. CDR1 is SGHAT and CDR2 is FQNNGV in the germline V gene. The CDR3 is made up of 15 amino acids. Trimming at V came to 5 bases and at J to 5 bases, leaving 4 bases not matched to a gene. CDR3 nucleotides: TGTGCCAGCAGCCAAGGACTAGCGGGTACCGGGGAGCTGTTTTTT. It specifies CASSQGLAGTGELFF. Supplemented by reference TRBV11-2 and TRBJ2-2, the full variable domain reads EAGVAQSPRYKIIEKRQSVAFWCNPISGHATLYWYQQILGQGPKLLIQFQNNGVVDDSQLPKDRFSAERLKGVDSTLKIQPAKLEDSAVYLCASSQGLAGTGELFFGEGSRLTVL.